These 24 T cell receptor beta chains were all obtained from the same sample, sequenced in a study of PD-1 blockade in classical Hodgkin lymphoma. Patients all relapsed after autologous stem cell transplantation, and there was variation in brentuximab vedotin exposure. TCRdb keeps only in-frame clones here, not all; method: immunoSEQ multiplex PCR. The sample has 84,000 or so clones, 85% to 95% seen once. The source was peripheral blood mononuclear cells (PBMCs), collected before the second cycle of nivolumab. The receptors here all came from a human donor with classical Hodgkin lymphoma.

The chain carries TRBV11-2 and TRBJ2-3; 8 bases are shared with TRBD1. The germline gives CDR1 SGHAT, CDR2 FQNNGV. The CDR3 is 17 amino acids. The J segment lost 5 bases and the V segment lost 5 bases, leaving 15 bases of the junction unmatched. The CDR3 loop reads CASSPRTGYTARDTQYF. CDR3 DNA sequence: TGTGCCAGCAGCCCACGGACAGGGTATACCGCAAGAGATACGCAGTATTTT. Variable domain in full (rest from reference TRBV11-2 and TRBJ2-3): EAGVAQSPRYKIIEKRQSVAFWCNPISGHATLYWYQQILGQGPKLLIQFQNNGVVDDSQLPKDRFSAERLKGVDSTLKIQPAKLEDSAVYLCASSPRTGYTARDTQYFGPGTRLTVL.

The CDR3 sequence: CAWSVMLSYEQYF. As DNA, the CDR3 is TGTGCCTGGAGTGTGATGCTGAGCTACGAGCAGTACTTC. The V gene is TRBV30, the J gene TRBJ2-7; D call uncertain. From germline, CDR1 is GTSNPN and CDR2 SVGIG (reference sequence). CDR3 size: 13 residues. V was trimmed by 0 bases and J by 3 bases, leaving 9 bases between them.

This clone was seen only once. The rearrangement joins TRBV5-4 to TRBJ2-1, with 8 bases that match TRBD2. CDR3 length equals 16 residues. Germline CDR1 SGHNT, CDR2 YYREEE (reference sequence). The ends lost 0 bases at V and 0 bases at J; junction bases unmatched: 2. The CDR3 DNA is TGTGCCAGCAGCTTGGGTAGCGGGACCTCCTACAATGAGCAGTTCTTC. It encodes CASSLGSGTSYNEQFF.

This clone has just one count. The V gene is TRBV6-6, the J gene TRBJ2-1, with 12 positions matching TRBD2. Germline V gives CDR1 MNHNY, CDR2 SVGAGI (reference sequence). The J segment lost 7 bases and the V segment lost 0 bases, leaving 4 bases of the junction unmatched. The CDR3 extends over 16 amino acids. The DNA for the CDR3 is TGTGCCAGCAGTTACTCGAAGGGACTAGCGGGTAATGAGCAGTTCTTC. This codes for CASSYSKGLAGNEQFF.

The rearrangement joins TRBV10-3 to TRBJ2-7; 10 bases match TRBD1. V shed 8 bases, J shed 3 bases, and the junction held 1 base outside the gene matches. The CDR3 runs 12 residues. Germline values: CDR1 ENHRY, CDR2 SYGVKD. CDR3 in DNA: TGTGCCATCGGACAGGGGGTCTACGAGCAGTACTTC. This encodes CAIGQGVYEQYF.

This clone was observed once. One junction end does not reproduce the germline sequence, and a read error may be involved. The chain has TRBV6-7 and TRBJ2-1; D is undetermined. TRBV6-7 is flagged as an ORF with uncertain function. The CDR3 consists of 15 residues. The CDR3: CACRYMAESYNEQFF. The CDR3 coding sequence is TGTGCCTGCAGATATATGGCGGAGAGCTACAATGAGCAGTTCTTC.

The chain is built from TRBV28 and TRBJ2-2; D remains ambiguous. The length of the CDR3 is 14 residues. V shed 7 bases and J shed 3 bases, with 12 bases lying between them. Germline V gene data show CDR1 as MDHEN and CDR2 as SYDVKM. The CDR3 DNA reads TGTGCCAGCATCCCCGGTCCTTACACCGGGGAGCTGTTTTTT. As protein: CASIPGPYTGELFF.

J is TRBJ1-4 and V is TRBV7-9; tentative D call: TRBD1 (5 bases). Germline V CDR1 and CDR2: SEHNR, FQNEAQ (reference sequence). V was pared by 2 bases and J by 7 bases, with 11 bases between. The CDR3 is 14 amino acids. The CDR3 region has the DNA TGTGCCAGCAGCTTAAGGGCGAGGGGTGAAAAACTGTTTTTT. It is translated as CASSLRARGEKLFF.

This chain joins TRBV6-5 and TRBJ1-1, with 7 bases identical to TRBD1. This CDR3 contains 14 residues. Looked up from germline, CDR1 is MNHEY and CDR2 is SVGAGI. The ends lost 4 bases at V and 0 bases at J; junction bases unmatched: 2. The CDR3 reads CASSSRGLNTEAFF. CDR3 DNA sequence: TGTGCCAGCAGTTCAAGGGGGCTGAACACTGAAGCTTTCTTT.

The chain joins TRBV2 to TRBJ2-1; D gene uncertain. Trimming left V 9 bases short and J 1 base short, with 10 bases between. The CDR3 is made up of 13 amino acids. Germline lookup yields CDR1 SNHLY and CDR2 FYNNEI. The CDR3 DNA is TGTGCCAGTCGTTTAACATCCTACAATGAGCAGTTCTTC. As protein: CASRLTSYNEQFF.

This chain links TRBV28 with TRBJ1-1; D is ambiguous. The CDR3 has 15 residues. With 3 bases removed from V and 1 base from J, the gap between germline ends came to 12 bases. CDR1 is MDHEN and CDR2 is SYDVKM in the germline V gene. The CDR3: CASSFSPDGNTEAFF. The DNA for the CDR3 is TGTGCCAGCAGTTTCTCCCCCGACGGGAACACTGAAGCTTTCTTT. The full variable domain, completed using reference TRBV28 and TRBJ1-1, is DVKVTQSSRYLVKRTGEKVFLECVQDMDHENMFWYRQDPGLGLRLIYFSYDVKMKEKGDIPEGYSVSREKKERFSLILESASTNQTSMYLCASSFSPDGNTEAFFGQGTRLTVV.

Written as DNA, the CDR3 is TGTGCCAGCAGTTACTCCGCGGGAGGCGCTGCAGATACGCAGTATTTT. Translated: CASSYSAGGAADTQYF. The chain couples TRBV6-6 to TRBJ2-3; 8 bases are shared with TRBD2. The J segment lost 4 bases and the V segment lost 0 bases, leaving 6 bases of the junction unmatched. Germline V gene data show CDR1 as MNHNY and CDR2 as SVGAGI (reference sequence). The CDR3 spans 16 residues.

This sequence joins TRBV16 and TRBJ2-5, with D unresolved. Trimming cost V 6 bases and J 5 bases, with 16 bases left between them. This CDR3 contains 14 residues. Germline loops: CDR1 KGHSY, CDR2 FQNENV. This CDR3 is CASSRRWGSETQYF. The CDR3 nucleotides are TGTGCCAGCAGTCGCCGCTGGGGTTCGGAGACCCAGTACTTC.

On this clone: The junction departs from germline at one end; a sequencing error may be responsible. The V and J genes are TRBV6-5 and TRBJ1-1; D gene ambiguous. CDR3 size: 14 residues. In germline, CDR1 is MNHEY, CDR2 SVGAGI. CDR3 nucleotide sequence: TGTGTCAGCAACCGGTTAACACGGGCCACTGAAGCTTTCTTT. Protein: CVSNRLTRATEAFF.

The V call is TRBV19, the J call TRBJ2-2; possible D gene TRBD2, 5 bases. The CDR3 covers 15 residues. In germline, CDR1 is LNHDA, CDR2 SQIVND (reference sequence). V was cut by 3 bases and J by 4 bases, with 12 bases left in between. The CDR3 DNA follows: TGTGCCAGTAGTATGAAGCTAGCTTTCACCGGGGAGCTGTTTTTT. This gives the protein CASSMKLAFTGELFF.

V usage is TRBV27 and J usage is TRBJ2-3; 7 bases agree with TRBD1. The CDR3 has 18 residues. V lost 1 base to trimming and J lost 3 bases; unmatched junction nucleotides: 13. The germline gives CDR1 MNHEY, CDR2 SMNVEV (reference sequence). CDR3 in DNA: TGTGCCAGCAGTTTATGGCGTTTGACAGGGATCGGTACAGATACGCAGTATTTT. This sequence encodes CASSLWRLTGIGTDTQYF.

The rearrangement links TRBV29-1 to TRBJ1-1, with D perhaps TRBD1 (5 bases). Germline-derived CDR1 and CDR2 are SQVTM and ANQGSEA. Trimming pared 8 bases from V and 2 bases from J, leaving 18 bases between. The CDR3 has 14 amino acids. The DNA for the CDR3 is TGCAGCACCGGTTCGGGGGTGGGAAACACTGAAGCTTTCTTT. This sequence encodes CSTGSGVGNTEAFF.

V and J are TRBV19 and TRBJ2-7, with D tentatively TRBD1 or TRBD2 (5 bases each). Trimming removed 3 bases at V and 2 bases at J, with 17 bases between. The germline CDR1 and CDR2 sequences are LNHDA and SQIVND (reference sequence). This CDR3 spans 16 amino acids. The CDR3 spells CASSIQRLGRAYEQYF. Here the CDR3 DNA reads TGTGCCAGTAGTATCCAGAGATTGGGACGGGCCTACGAGCAGTACTTC.

The chain has TRBV30 and TRBJ1-3; D is unresolved. The V gene's germline CDR1 is GTSNPN and CDR2 SVGIG (reference sequence). Trimming left V 4 bases short and J 6 bases short, with 7 bases between. The CDR3 totals 11 residues. The CDR3 DNA follows: TGTGCCTGGACTTTTGAAAACACCATATATTTT. As protein: CAWTFENTIYF.

J is TRBJ2-3 and V is TRBV11-3; 11 nucleotides agree with TRBD2. The V segment lost 5 bases and the J segment 5 bases; nucleotides outside the gene matches: 12. CDR3 length: 17 residues. CDR1 and CDR2 (germline): SGHNT, YENEEA. The CDR3 DNA is TGTGCCAGCAGCCTACGTGGTAGCGGGAGGGCAAGAGATACGCAGTATTTT. It is translated as CASSLRGSGRARDTQYF.

The chain has TRBV18 and TRBJ1-5; weak D call: TRBD1 (5 bases). Per germline, CDR1 KGHSH and CDR2 LQKENI. The V end lost 3 bases, the J end lost 7 bases, and 16 bases lay between the germline ends. This CDR3 has 15 amino acids. The CDR3 DNA sequence: TGTGCCAGCTCACCTTTTGGGGGTCAAGACCAGCCCCAGCATTTT. This codes for CASSPFGGQDQPQHF.

J is TRBJ2-3 and V is TRBV28, with 7 bases aligning to TRBD1. The CDR3 has 12 residues. From germline, CDR1 is MDHEN and CDR2 SYDVKM. Germline trimming cut 6 bases from V and 8 bases from J; bases unmatched to any gene: 5. The CDR3 region is CASSPQGTTQYF. Written as DNA, the CDR3 is TGTGCCAGCAGCCCACAGGGGACTACGCAGTATTTT.

This clone has only a few counts. V is TRBV6-5 and J is TRBJ1-2; D gene ambiguous. From germline, CDR1 is MNHEY and CDR2 SVGAGI. This CDR3 spans 12 amino acids. Between the trimmed V and J ends, which lost 8 bases and 5 bases, there was a span of 12 bases. The CDR3 nucleotides are TGTGCCAGCGGGGAGCCCCCTTATGGCTACACCTTC. Translating gives CASGEPPYGYTF.

This chain connects TRBV30 to TRBJ1-1, with D possibly being TRBD1 (6 bases). The CDR3 is made up of 14 amino acids. V gave up 5 bases and J gave up 1 base, with 14 bases separating them. The V gene's germline CDR1 is GTSNPN and CDR2 SVGIG (reference sequence). Here the CDR3 reads CAWGGRGWNTEAFF. The CDR3 DNA reads as TGTGCCTGGGGGGGGCGGGGGTGGAACACTGAAGCTTTCTTT.